Sequencing of this T cell receptor (beta chain) was carried out in a study of blood T cells in healthy people across ages. V lost 10 bases and J lost 0, with 12 bases in between. The CDR3 is 13 residues long. The germline V gene encodes CDR1 KGHSH and CDR2 LQKENI. For the second PCR, which ran for roughly 6 to 12 cycles, a sample-barcoded 5' primer and a J-beta primer mix were used. Via MiXCR, TCRdb re-called the 5' RACE reads, giving one row per CDR3 protein. Of around 1.1 million distinct CDR3 sequences listed, less than 45% are singletons. This clonotype was counted between two and nine times. Antigen: not known. Points from the study as a whole: Long-lived donors exceeded aged donors in naive CD4+ cells and diversity.

The chain links TRBV18 to TRBJ1-1, with D hard to call. This TCR came from a young man in good health. The material sequenced was blood. This CDR3 is CATHSGMNTEAFF. In DNA, the CDR3 is TGTGCCACCCACTCGGGGATGAACACTGAAGCTTTCTTT.